Following are 2 T cell receptor beta chains from one sample sequenced in a study of blood T cell repertoires in COVID-19. Some clones are missing from TCRdb's copy, which holds only in-frame ones; the method was immunoSEQ multiplex PCR. This sample has some 200,000 clones, with around 90% found just once. The sequenced material came from PBMCs or T cells enriched from blood (not recorded which). These receptor sequences come from a woman aged 25 to 45 who had recovered from COVID-19.

This clone turned up a few times. This rearrangement joins TRBV18 to TRBJ2-5, with 7 bases aligning to TRBD2. Germline loops: CDR1 KGHSH, CDR2 LQKENI. V gave up 4 bases and J gave up 7 bases; unmatched junction bases: 3. The CDR3 loop spans 12 amino acids. Here the CDR3 DNA reads TGTGCCAGCTCACGGAGCGGGGCGACCCAGTACTTC. Its translation: CASSRSGATQYF.

This rearrangement joins TRBV10-2 to TRBJ1-1; TRBD1 matches at 7 bases. Germline V lookup: CDR1 WSHSY, CDR2 SAAADI. The CDR3 spans 15 residues. V shed 6 bases, J shed 4 bases, and the junction held 11 bases outside the gene matches. CDR3: CASRGETGAGTEAFF. The CDR3 DNA follows: TGCGCCAGCAGGGGGGAAACAGGGGCGGGCACTGAAGCTTTCTTT.